Shown below are 29 T cell receptor beta chains from a single sample sequenced in a study of shared clonotypes between healthy human individuals (dated by TCRdb to about 2020). The library was produced with the immunoSEQ multiplex PCR assay. Sourced from immuneACCESS, this table was stored by TCRdb with only in-frame sequences that have V and J called. A share of the clones is absent; for the studies checked, an unresolved V gene accounts for under half, and the remainder has no known explanation. This sample gives 1.5 million to 2.5 million clones in total; about 94% of them show up just once. Under 1.5% of the sample is held by the ten biggest clonotypes. CD8 naive samples were obtained by positive selection for CCR7 among CD45RO-negative cells, yielding a CD45RA+CCR7+ population from which TemRA cells were excluded. The specimen was naive CD8+ T cells sorted from blood. Read against the paper, the sample's cell subset or site label means: CD45RA+CCR7+. These receptors all stem from a man younger than 35 in good health.

A few counts support this clone. V is TRBV4-1 and J is TRBJ1-1; the D gene is possibly TRBD1 (6 bases). V was cut by 5 bases and J by 0 bases, with 13 bases left in between. Germline assignment: CDR1 MGHRA and CDR2 YSYEKL. CDR3 length: 15 amino acids. This CDR3 reads CASSFRQVMNTEAFF. Written as DNA, the CDR3 is TGCGCCAGCAGCTTCAGACAGGTAATGAACACTGAAGCTTTCTTT.

The genes are TRBV5-6 and TRBJ2-1; D is unresolved. Germline CDR1 SGHDT, CDR2 YYEEEE. The CDR3 loop spans 14 amino acids. Between the trimmed V and J ends, which lost 7 bases and 4 bases, there was a span of 15 bases. CDR3 amino acids: CASQQLLEYNEQFF. The CDR3 nucleotides read TGTGCCAGCCAGCAACTCCTAGAATACAATGAGCAGTTCTTC.

This clone appeared once. This chain uses TRBV11-2 with TRBJ1-4; D not resolved. Deletions cut 5 bases from V and 5 bases from J, with 12 bases between. The germline V gene encodes CDR1 SGHAT and CDR2 FQNNGV. The CDR3 has 14 amino acids. The CDR3 nucleotides read TGTGCCAGCAGCCACTGGACGGGGAATGAAAAACTGTTTTTT. It specifies CASSHWTGNEKLFF.

The chain uses TRBV4-1 and TRBJ2-2, with 10 bases identical to TRBD2. Germline loops: CDR1 MGHRA, CDR2 YSYEKL. The J segment lost 1 base and the V segment lost 0 bases, leaving 17 bases of the junction unmatched. The CDR3 covers 22 residues. The CDR3 coding sequence is TGCGCCAGCAGCCAAGATAGAACGGGGAATGGTAGCGGGAGGTTGAACACCGGGGAGCTGTTTTTT. This codes for CASSQDRTGNGSGRLNTGELFF.

This clone came up once. This chain uses TRBV6-5 with TRBJ2-7; maybe TRBD1 (6 bases). With 0 bases removed from V and 4 bases from J, the gap between germline ends came to 16 bases. Germline lookup yields CDR1 MNHEY and CDR2 SVGAGI. The CDR3 consists of 16 residues. The CDR3 DNA follows: TGTGCCAGCAGTTACTCGGCAGGACAGCGTACTTACGAGCAGTACTTC. This sequence encodes CASSYSAGQRTYEQYF.

The chain joins TRBV6-6 to TRBJ2-3, with D tentatively TRBD2 (5 bases). The CDR3 extends over 16 amino acids. The V gene's germline CDR1 is MNHNY and CDR2 SVGAGI (reference sequence). V was pared by 7 bases and J by 1 base, with 18 bases between. The CDR3 bases are TGTGCCAGCACTGCCTGGGGTAGCGAAGGCACAGATACGCAGTATTTT. It yields the protein CASTAWGSEGTDTQYF.

This rearrangement joins TRBV4-1 to TRBJ1-2; unclear D gene. Germline lookup yields CDR1 MGHRA and CDR2 YSYEKL. The length of the CDR3 is 14 residues. Trimming stripped 1 base from V and 8 bases from J, with 14 bases between. The CDR3 region has the DNA TGCGCCAGCAGCCAAGTTGTGGGCTTCGAGGGCTACACCTTC. Translation: CASSQVVGFEGYTF.

The chain links TRBV28 to TRBJ2-5, with 9 bases identical to TRBD1. CDR3 length equals 14 residues. Germline CDR1 and CDR2: MDHEN and SYDVKM. J gave up 5 bases and V 5 bases, and 6 bases lay outside the gene matches. The CDR3 region has the DNA TGTGCCAGCAGTGGGACAGGGTTGTACGAGACCCAGTACTTC. This sequence encodes CASSGTGLYETQYF.

The rearrangement links TRBV4-3 to TRBJ2-1, with 9 bases aligning to TRBD1. The germline gives CDR1 LGHNA, CDR2 YSLEER. The CDR3 is made up of 14 amino acids. V shed 4 bases and J 14 bases; nucleotides not matched to a gene: 12. In nucleotides, the CDR3 is TGCGCCAGCAGCCCGGGACAGGGTAGTTTTCTCGAGTTCTTC. This sequence encodes CASSPGQGSFLEFF.

The chain couples TRBV28 to TRBJ2-3; possibly TRBD2 for D (6 bases). This CDR3 has 15 residues. Looked up from germline, CDR1 is MDHEN and CDR2 is SYDVKM. The V end was cut by 6 bases, the J end by 1 base, with 14 bases between. CDR3 residues: CASSLSGGGTDTQYF. As DNA, the CDR3 is TGTGCCAGCAGCCTCTCCGGCGGGGGCACAGATACGCAGTATTTT.

This clone was detected only a few times. The rearrangement uses TRBV19 and TRBJ2-7; TRBD2 agrees at 8 bases. J lost 5 bases, V lost 5 bases, and 11 bases had no gene match. Germline V gene data show CDR1 as LNHDA and CDR2 as SQIVND (reference sequence). The CDR3 has 15 residues. CDR3 residues: CASSAPSGSRDEQYF. In DNA, the CDR3 is TGTGCCAGTAGTGCGCCCAGCGGGAGCCGGGACGAGCAGTACTTC.

Concerning this clone itself: Distinct nucleotide sequences in the sample also encode this CDR3. The rearrangement links TRBV13 to TRBJ2-7, with D possibly TRBD2 on 5 matching bases. There are 13 residues in the CDR3. Germline V gene data show CDR1 as PRHDT and CDR2 as FYEKMQ (reference sequence). V lost 3 bases to trimming and J lost 0 bases, with 6 bases between them. The DNA of the CDR3 is TGTGCCAGCAGCTTGGCGGGCTCCTACGAGCAGTACTTC. This codes for CASSLAGSYEQYF.

Remarks on this clone: Other DNA sequences from this sample encode an identical CDR3 as well. V is TRBV4-3 and J is TRBJ1-1; D may be TRBD1 (5 bases). Germline values: CDR1 LGHNA, CDR2 YSLEER. This CDR3 is built from 14 residues. Between the trimmed V and J ends, which lost 6 bases and 2 bases, there was a span of 13 bases. This CDR3 reads CASSPGRLNTEAFF. The CDR3 bases are TGCGCCAGCAGTCCGGGGCGTTTAAACACTGAAGCTTTCTTT.

CDR3 residues: CASITTGTGVGYTF. For the CDR3, the DNA is TGTGCCAGCATCACCACCGGGACAGGGGTAGGCTACACCTTC. This chain uses TRBV28 with TRBJ1-2; TRBD1 matches at 10 bases. Trimming at V came to 7 bases and at J to 8 bases, leaving 10 bases not matched to a gene. CDR1 is MDHEN and CDR2 is SYDVKM in the germline V gene. The CDR3 runs to 14 residues.

The count of this clone is one. The V call is TRBV4-1, the J call TRBJ2-7; D unresolved. The germline V and J ends were trimmed by 1 base and 3 bases, with 10 bases remaining between them. Germline V gives CDR1 MGHRA, CDR2 YSYEKL. The CDR3 loop spans 14 amino acids. The CDR3 DNA follows: TGCGCCAGCAGCCAAGGAGCAAATCACTACGAGCAGTACTTC. Encoded protein: CASSQGANHYEQYF.

Comment on this clone: The same CDR3 also results from other DNA sequences found in this sample. The genes are TRBV5-6 and TRBJ2-7; 8 bases fit TRBD2. Trimming took 1 base from V and 4 from J; bases not matched to a gene: 4. This CDR3 contains 14 residues. Germline-derived CDR1 and CDR2 are SGHDT and YYEEEE. As DNA, the CDR3 is TGTGCCAGCAGCTTGAGCGGGAGTAGTTACGAGCAGTACTTC. Amino acids: CASSLSGSSYEQYF. The variable domain in full, completed from reference TRBV5-6 and TRBJ2-7, reads DAGVTQSPTHLIKTRGQQVTLRCSPKSGHDTVSWYQQALGQGPQFIFQYYEEEERQRGNFPDRFSGHQFPNYSSELNVNALLLGDSALYLCASSLSGSSYEQYFGPGTRLTVT.

This clone has just one count. This chain connects TRBV10-1 to TRBJ2-2; D perhaps matches TRBD1 (5 bases). The length of the CDR3 is 12 residues. Germline V gene lookup returns CDR1 WNHNN and CDR2 SYGVQD (reference sequence). V was pared by 8 bases and J by 6 bases, with 10 bases between. CDR3: CASQQGSGELFF. In DNA form, the CDR3 reads TGCGCCAGCCAGCAGGGTTCCGGGGAGCTGTTTTTT.

In this sample, this clone turned up a few times. The chain recombines TRBV7-9 with TRBJ2-7, with a tentative D call TRBD2 (5 bases). Trimming took off 8 bases at V and 2 bases at J, with 16 bases between the two ends. Germline values: CDR1 SEHNR, CDR2 FQNEAQ (reference sequence). The CDR3 contains 14 residues. The CDR3 DNA is TGTGCCAGCGGAGGATCTTCGTCCGCCTACGAGCAGTACTTC. This codes for CASGGSSSAYEQYF.

The CDR3 loop reads CASSQDLARNEQFF. The DNA of the CDR3 is TGCGCCAGCAGCCAAGATCTAGCTCGGAATGAGCAGTTCTTC. The chain employs TRBV4-3 and TRBJ2-1, with D possibly being TRBD2 (5 bases). Germline loops: CDR1 LGHNA, CDR2 YSLEER. V was shortened by 0 bases and J by 7 bases, with 10 bases between the two germline ends. This CDR3 is 14 amino acids long.

The chain has TRBV9 and TRBJ2-1; 10 positions match TRBD2. The germline V gene encodes CDR1 SGDLS and CDR2 YYNGEE. Trimming took 3 bases from V and 10 from J; bases not matched to a gene: 10. The CDR3 totals 15 residues. The CDR3 DNA is TGTGCCAGCAGCGCTGGGACTAGCGCCCGGCTCGAGCAGTTCTTC. The encoded protein is CASSAGTSARLEQFF.

In regard to this clone: This CDR3 is also generated by other DNA sequences in the sample. The chain links TRBV4-3 to TRBJ2-3; 7 nucleotides match TRBD2. The ends lost 0 bases at V and 4 bases at J; junction bases unmatched: 10. CDR1 and CDR2 from the germline V gene are LGHNA and YSLEER. The CDR3 spans 17 residues. CDR3 bases: TGCGCCAGCAGCCAAGATGGTGTGGCGGGAGAGGCAGATACGCAGTATTTT. This gives the protein CASSQDGVAGEADTQYF.

The rearrangement joins TRBV19 to TRBJ2-7; 9 positions match TRBD1. V dropped 4 bases and J dropped 3; count of bases not matched to a gene: 4. The CDR3 has 14 amino acids. Germline V gene lookup returns CDR1 LNHDA and CDR2 SQIVND (reference sequence). Here the CDR3 reads CASSTMDRGYEQYF. In nucleotides, the CDR3 is TGTGCCAGTAGTACCATGGACAGGGGCTACGAGCAGTACTTC. The complete variable domain, with remaining parts taken from reference TRBV19 and TRBJ2-7, reads DGGITQSPKYLFRKEGQNVTLSCEQNLNHDAMYWYRQDPGQGLRLIYYSQIVNDFQKGDIAEGYSVSREKKESFPLTVTSAQKNPTAFYLCASSTMDRGYEQYFGPGTRLTVT.

On this clone itself: Additional DNA sequences in this sample encode the identical CDR3. V and J are TRBV13 and TRBJ1-1; TRBD1 matches at 9 bases. The CDR3 runs to 15 residues. Germline CDR1 and CDR2: PRHDT and FYEKMQ (reference sequence). The trim removed 0 bases at V and 2 bases at J, leaving 1 base unmatched. DNA of the CDR3: TGTGCCAGCAGCTTAGGGGGACAGGGAAACACTGAAGCTTTCTTT. Amino acids: CASSLGGQGNTEAFF.

This clone was seen just once. The chain carries TRBV29-1 and TRBJ2-1; the D call may be TRBD1 or TRBD2 (5 bases each). CDR1 is SQVTM and CDR2 is ANQGSEA in the germline V gene. This CDR3 region has 18 residues. V shed 2 bases and J shed 0 bases, with 20 bases lying between them. The CDR3 DNA is TGCAGCGTTGAACCACCCCTAGGGGAGCCCCCCTCCTACAATGAGCAGTTCTTC. Residues: CSVEPPLGEPPSYNEQFF.

The chain couples TRBV4-3 to TRBJ2-5; D gene unclear. The CDR3 extends over 15 amino acids. V lost 4 bases and J lost 5, with 17 bases in between. Germline values: CDR1 LGHNA, CDR2 YSLEER. DNA for the CDR3: TGCGCCAGCAGCCGCGTTTGGCAGGACGGGGAGACCCAGTACTTC. Translating gives CASSRVWQDGETQYF.

The genes are TRBV13 and TRBJ1-1, with 12 nucleotides matching TRBD1. In germline, CDR1 is PRHDT, CDR2 FYEKMQ (reference sequence). V trimming: 5 bases; J trimming: 12 bases; junction bases outside the gene matches: 10. This CDR3 spans 14 amino acids. The CDR3 nucleotides read TGTGCCAGCAGCGTAACCGGGACAGGGGGCACTACTTTCTTT. Amino acid sequence: CASSVTGTGGTTFF.

The rearrangement joins TRBV7-2 to TRBJ2-7, with 8 bases aligning to TRBD2. The germline V gene encodes CDR1 SGHTA and CDR2 FQGNSA. CDR3 length equals 13 residues. V lost 7 bases, J lost 0 bases, and 2 bases stayed unmatched. Here the CDR3 reads CASTLAGSYEQYF. The DNA for the CDR3 is TGTGCCAGCACCCTAGCGGGCTCCTACGAGCAGTACTTC.

CDR3 in DNA: TGTGCCAGCTCAACCAATCCTAATGAAAAACTGTTTTTT. It codes for CASSTNPNEKLFF. The V and J genes are TRBV18 and TRBJ1-4; unclear D gene. The CDR3 covers 13 residues. V was cut by 5 bases and J by 3 bases, with 7 bases left in between. Looked up from germline, CDR1 is KGHSH and CDR2 is LQKENI.

The chain is built from TRBV19 and TRBJ1-1, with D unresolved. Germline V gives CDR1 LNHDA, CDR2 SQIVND (reference sequence). CDR3 length: 16 amino acids. The V end was cut by 3 bases, the J end by 3 bases, with 17 bases between. DNA for the CDR3: TGTGCCAGTAGTATCGCCTGGGGAGGGCAGGACACTGAAGCTTTCTTT. Its translation is CASSIAWGGQDTEAFF.